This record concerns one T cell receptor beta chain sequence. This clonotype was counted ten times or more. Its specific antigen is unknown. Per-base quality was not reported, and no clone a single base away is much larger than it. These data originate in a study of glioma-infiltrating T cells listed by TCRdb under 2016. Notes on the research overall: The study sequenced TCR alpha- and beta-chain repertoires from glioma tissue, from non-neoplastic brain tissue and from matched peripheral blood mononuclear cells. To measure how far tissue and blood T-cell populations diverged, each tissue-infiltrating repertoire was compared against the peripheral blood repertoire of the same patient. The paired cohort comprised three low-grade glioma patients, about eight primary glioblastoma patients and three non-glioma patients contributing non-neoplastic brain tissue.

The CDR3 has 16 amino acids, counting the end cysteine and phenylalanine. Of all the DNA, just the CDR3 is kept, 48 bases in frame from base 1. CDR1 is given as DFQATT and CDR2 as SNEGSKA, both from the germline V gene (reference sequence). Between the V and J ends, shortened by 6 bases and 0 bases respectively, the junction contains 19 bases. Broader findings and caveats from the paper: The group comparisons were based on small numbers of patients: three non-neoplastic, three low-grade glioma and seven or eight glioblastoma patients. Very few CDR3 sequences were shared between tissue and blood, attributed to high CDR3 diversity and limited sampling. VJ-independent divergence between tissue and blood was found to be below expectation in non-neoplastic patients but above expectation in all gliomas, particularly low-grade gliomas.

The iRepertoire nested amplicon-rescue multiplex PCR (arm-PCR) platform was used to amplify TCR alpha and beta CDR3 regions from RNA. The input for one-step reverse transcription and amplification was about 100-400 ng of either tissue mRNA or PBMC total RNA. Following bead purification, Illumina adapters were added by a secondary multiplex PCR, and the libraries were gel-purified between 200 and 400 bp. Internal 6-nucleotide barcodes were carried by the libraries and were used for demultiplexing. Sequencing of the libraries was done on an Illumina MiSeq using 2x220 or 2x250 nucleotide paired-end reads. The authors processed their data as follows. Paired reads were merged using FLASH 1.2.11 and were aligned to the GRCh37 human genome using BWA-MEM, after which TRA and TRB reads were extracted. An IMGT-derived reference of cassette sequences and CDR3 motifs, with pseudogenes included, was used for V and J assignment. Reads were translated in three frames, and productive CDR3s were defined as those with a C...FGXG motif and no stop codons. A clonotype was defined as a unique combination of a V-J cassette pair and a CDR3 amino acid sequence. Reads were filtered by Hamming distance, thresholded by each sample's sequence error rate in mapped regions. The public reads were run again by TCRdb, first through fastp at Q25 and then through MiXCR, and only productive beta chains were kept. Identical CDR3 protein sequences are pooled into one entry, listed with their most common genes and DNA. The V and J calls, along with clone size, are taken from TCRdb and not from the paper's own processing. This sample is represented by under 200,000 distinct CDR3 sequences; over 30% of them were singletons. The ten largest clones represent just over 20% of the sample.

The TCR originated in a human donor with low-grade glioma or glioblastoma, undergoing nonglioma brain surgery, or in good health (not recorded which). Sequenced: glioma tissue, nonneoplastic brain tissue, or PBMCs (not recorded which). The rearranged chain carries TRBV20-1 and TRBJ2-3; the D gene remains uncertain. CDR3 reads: CSAHWTERSSTDTQYF. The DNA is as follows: TGCAGTGCACATTGGACCGAACGTTCTAGCACAGATACGCAGTATTTT.